Described below is a single T cell receptor beta chain sequence and its context. The record originates from a study of shared clonotypes between healthy human individuals. This CDR3 is built from 14 residues. Between the trimmed V and J ends, which lost 6 bases and 4 bases, there was a span of 15 bases. The germline V gene has CDR1 MNHEY and CDR2 SMNVEV (reference sequence). TCRdb keeps only in-frame clones here, not all; method: immunoSEQ multiplex PCR. The table includes 900,000 to 1,200,000 clones, approximately 78% detected once. Sequences were obtained from memory CD4+ T cells from PBMCs. The subset here: CD45RA-negative fraction. This TCR derives from a young man in good health. Some clones in this sample may be carry-over from other donors' samples. The rearrangement joins TRBV27 to TRBJ2-5; no firm D call. The CDR3 DNA sequence: TGTGCCAGCAGGAAATTACACGATCGAGAGACCCAGTACTTC. It is translated as CASRKLHDRETQYF.